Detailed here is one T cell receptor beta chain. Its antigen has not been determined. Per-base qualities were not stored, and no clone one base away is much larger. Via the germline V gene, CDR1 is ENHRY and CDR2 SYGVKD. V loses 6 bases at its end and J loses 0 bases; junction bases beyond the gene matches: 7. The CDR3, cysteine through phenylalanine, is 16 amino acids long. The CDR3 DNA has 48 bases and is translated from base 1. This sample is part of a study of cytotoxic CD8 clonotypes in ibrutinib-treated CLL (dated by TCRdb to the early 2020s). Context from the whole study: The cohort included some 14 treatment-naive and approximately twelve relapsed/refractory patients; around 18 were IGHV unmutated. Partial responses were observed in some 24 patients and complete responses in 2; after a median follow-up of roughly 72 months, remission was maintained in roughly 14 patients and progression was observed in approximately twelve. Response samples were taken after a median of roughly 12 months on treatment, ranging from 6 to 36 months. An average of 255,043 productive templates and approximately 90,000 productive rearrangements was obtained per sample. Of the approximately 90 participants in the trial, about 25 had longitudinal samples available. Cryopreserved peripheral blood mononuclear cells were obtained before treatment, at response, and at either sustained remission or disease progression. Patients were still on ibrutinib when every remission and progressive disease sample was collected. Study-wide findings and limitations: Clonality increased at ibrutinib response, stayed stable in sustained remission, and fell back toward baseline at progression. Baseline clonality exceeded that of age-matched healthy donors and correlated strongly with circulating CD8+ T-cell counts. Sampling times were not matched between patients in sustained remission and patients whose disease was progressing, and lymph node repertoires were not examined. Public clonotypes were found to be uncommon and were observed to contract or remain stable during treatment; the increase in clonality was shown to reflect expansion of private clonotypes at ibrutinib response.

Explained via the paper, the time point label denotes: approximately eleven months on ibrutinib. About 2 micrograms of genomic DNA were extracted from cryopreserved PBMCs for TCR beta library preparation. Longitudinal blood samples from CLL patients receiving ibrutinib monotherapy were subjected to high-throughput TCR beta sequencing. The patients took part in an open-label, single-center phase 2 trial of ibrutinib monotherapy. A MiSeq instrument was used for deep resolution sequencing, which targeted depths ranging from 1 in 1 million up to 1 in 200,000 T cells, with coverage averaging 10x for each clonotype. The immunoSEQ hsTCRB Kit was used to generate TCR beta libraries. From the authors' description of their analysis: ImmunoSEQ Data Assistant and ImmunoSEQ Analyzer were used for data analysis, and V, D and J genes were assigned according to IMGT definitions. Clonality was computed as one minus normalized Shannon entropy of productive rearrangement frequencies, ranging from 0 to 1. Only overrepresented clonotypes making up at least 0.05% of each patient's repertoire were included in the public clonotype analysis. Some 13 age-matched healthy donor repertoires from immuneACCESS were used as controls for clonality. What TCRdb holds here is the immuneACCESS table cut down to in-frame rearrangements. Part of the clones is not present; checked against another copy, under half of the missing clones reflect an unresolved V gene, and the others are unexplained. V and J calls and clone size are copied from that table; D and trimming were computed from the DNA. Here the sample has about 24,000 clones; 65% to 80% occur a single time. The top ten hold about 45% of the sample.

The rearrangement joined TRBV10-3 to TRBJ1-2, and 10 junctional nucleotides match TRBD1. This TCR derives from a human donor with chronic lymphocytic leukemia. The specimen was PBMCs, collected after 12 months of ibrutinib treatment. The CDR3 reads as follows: CAIRPTGGASNYGYTF. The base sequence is TGTGCCATCAGGCCGACAGGGGGCGCTTCTAACTATGGCTACACCTTC.